This is a list of T cell receptor beta chains from one sample in a study of CD8+ T cells in alopecia areata. The protocol was immunoSEQ multiplex PCR, while the TCRdb copy is restricted to in-frame clones and leaves out a portion. The sample gives about 210,000 clones, roughly two fifths of which show up once; roughly 0.5% is in the top ten. The sample consisted of CD4+ T cells sorted from blood, taken at approximately week 30, from a patient treated with tofacitinib. These receptors all stem from a human donor with alopecia areata. Both conserved end residues are part of each CDR3. The order of the fields is J gene, CDR3 length, clone size, D gene, V gene, CDR3 protein, CDR3 DNA. A D gene is named only where the DNA matches it firmly. Some rows have no size entry. The others give once, few or many, or a class for an expanded clone.

J: TRBJ2-7
length: 14
size: -
D: TRBD1
V: TRBV30
CDR3: CAWTPGQGSYEQYF
DNA: TGTGCCTGGACGCCGGGACAGGGGTCCTACGAGCAGTACTTC

J: TRBJ1-4
length: 13
size: -
D: -
V: TRBV4-1
CDR3: CASSQLIGEKLFF
DNA: TGCGCCAGCAGCCAACTTATAGGTGAAAAACTGTTTTTT

J: TRBJ2-1
length: 16
size: -
D: TRBD1
V: TRBV14
CDR3: CASSPPGQLSYNEQFF
DNA: TGTGCCAGCAGCCCCCCGGGACAGCTCTCCTACAATGAGCAGTTCTTC

J: TRBJ2-3
length: 15
size: -
D: -
V: TRBV30
CDR3: CAWKPPGLSNVAQYF
DNA: TGTGCCTGGAAACCACCGGGACTCTCAAATGTTGCGCAGTATTTT

J: TRBJ2-2
length: 13
size: -
D: -
V: TRBV11-2
CDR3: CASSPQHAGELFF
DNA: TGTGCCAGCAGCCCTCAGCACGCCGGGGAGCTGTTTTTT

J: TRBJ2-5
length: 15
size: -
D: TRBD1
V: TRBV4-1
CDR3: CASSQGDRTQETQYF
DNA: TGCGCCAGCAGCCAAGGGGACAGAACCCAAGAGACCCAGTACTTC

J: TRBJ1-6
length: 14
size: -
D: -
V: TRBV6-5
CDR3: CASSPPGGISPLHF
DNA: TGTGCCAGCAGCCCACCTGGGGGAATTTCACCCCTCCACTTT

J: TRBJ1-2
length: 14
size: few
D: -
V: TRBV9
CDR3: CASSGQQSNYGYTF
DNA: TGTGCCAGCAGCGGACAGCAATCTAACTATGGCTACACCTTC

J: TRBJ2-2
length: 14
size: few
D: TRBD1
V: TRBV5-4
CDR3: CASSSRLGDRTLFF
DNA: TGTGCCAGCAGCTCTCGACTCGGGGACAGAACGCTGTTTTTT

J: TRBJ2-7
length: 12
size: -
D: -
V: TRBV30
CDR3: CAGGRQANEQYF
DNA: TGTGCCGGAGGGAGGCAGGCAAACGAGCAGTACTTC

J: TRBJ2-3
length: 14
size: few
D: -
V: TRBV6-1
CDR3: CASRALWGTDTQYF
DNA: TGTGCCAGCAGGGCACTATGGGGCACAGATACGCAGTATTTT

J: TRBJ2-1
length: 16
size: -
D: TRBD2
V: TRBV9
CDR3: CASSVASGNSYNEQFF
DNA: TGTGCCAGCAGCGTAGCAAGCGGGAATTCCTACAATGAGCAGTTCTTC

J: TRBJ2-3
length: 15
size: -
D: -
V: TRBV18
CDR3: CASSGAGTAGDTQYF
DNA: TGTGCCAGCTCGGGGGCCGGGACAGCGGGAGATACGCAGTATTTT

J: TRBJ1-3
length: 14
size: -
D: -
V: TRBV30
CDR3: CAWRPPITGNTIYF
DNA: TGTGCCTGGAGGCCCCCAATCACTGGAAACACCATATATTTT

J: TRBJ2-5
length: 12
size: -
D: -
V: TRBV5-6
CDR3: CASSLAWETQYF
DNA: TGTGCCAGCAGCTTGGCGTGGGAGACCCAGTACTTC

J: TRBJ1-5
length: 13
size: few
D: -
V: TRBV30
CDR3: CAWSRQGGQPQHF
DNA: TGTGCCTGGAGTAGGCAGGGAGGTCAGCCCCAGCATTTT

J: TRBJ2-1
length: 15
size: once
D: TRBD2
V: TRBV6-5
CDR3: CASTLTSGGPGEQFF
DNA: TGTGCCAGCACCCTGACTAGCGGGGGGCCCGGTGAGCAGTTCTTC

J: TRBJ2-7
length: 14
size: -
D: -
V: TRBV4-1
CDR3: CASSPGQLGYEQYF
DNA: TGCGCCAGCAGCCCCGGACAACTGGGCTACGAGCAGTACTTC

J: TRBJ1-4
length: 11
size: -
D: TRBD1
V: TRBV30
CDR3: CAYQGTGELFF
DNA: TGTGCCTACCAAGGGACAGGGGAACTGTTTTTT

J: TRBJ2-3
length: 15
size: -
D: TRBD2
V: TRBV30
CDR3: CAWSGGLASTDTQYF
DNA: TGTGCCTGGAGTGGGGGACTAGCGAGCACAGATACGCAGTATTTT

J: TRBJ2-7
length: 11
size: few
D: -
V: TRBV6-5
CDR3: CASSYESVQYF
DNA: TGTGCCAGCAGTTACGAGTCGGTGCAGTACTTC

J: TRBJ2-7
length: 17
size: few
D: -
V: TRBV29-1
CDR3: CSVEMWGTGDFSYEQYF
DNA: TGCAGCGTTGAGATGTGGGGAACAGGGGACTTCTCCTACGAGCAGTACTTC

J: TRBJ2-4
length: 14
size: -
D: -
V: TRBV5-6
CDR3: CASSSRDFSNIQYF
DNA: TGTGCCAGCAGCTCTCGGGACTTTTCGAACATTCAGTACTTC

J: TRBJ1-5
length: 11
size: few
D: -
V: TRBV2
CDR3: CASRKQGSQHF
DNA: TGTGCCAGCAGAAAACAGGGTTCCCAGCATTTT

J: TRBJ2-7
length: 17
size: once
D: -
V: TRBV18
CDR3: CASSPNWGGQSSYEQYF
DNA: TGTGCCAGCTCACCGAATTGGGGGGGGCAGAGCTCCTACGAGCAGTACTTC

J: TRBJ1-3
length: 14
size: -
D: -
V: TRBV18
CDR3: CASSRTGSGNTIYF
DNA: TGTGCCAGCTCACGGACGGGCTCTGGAAACACCATATATTTT

J: TRBJ1-2
length: 13
size: -
D: -
V: TRBV10-1
CDR3: CASSFDRSSGYTF
DNA: TGCGCCAGCAGTTTCGACAGGAGCAGTGGCTACACCTTC

J: TRBJ1-4
length: 16
size: -
D: TRBD1
V: TRBV5-1
CDR3: CASRNGQGATNEKLFF
DNA: TGCGCCAGCAGAAACGGACAGGGGGCAACTAATGAAAAACTGTTTTTT

J: TRBJ2-5
length: 15
size: many
D: TRBD1
V: TRBV7-2
CDR3: CASSETHRGQETQYF
DNA: TGTGCCAGCAGCGAGACACACAGGGGCCAAGAGACCCAGTACTTC

J: TRBJ1-6
length: 17
size: few
D: TRBD1
V: TRBV6-1
CDR3: CASSDPRGGPLNSPLHF
DNA: TGTGCCAGCAGTGACCCCAGGGGGGGCCCCTTGAATTCACCCCTCCACTTT